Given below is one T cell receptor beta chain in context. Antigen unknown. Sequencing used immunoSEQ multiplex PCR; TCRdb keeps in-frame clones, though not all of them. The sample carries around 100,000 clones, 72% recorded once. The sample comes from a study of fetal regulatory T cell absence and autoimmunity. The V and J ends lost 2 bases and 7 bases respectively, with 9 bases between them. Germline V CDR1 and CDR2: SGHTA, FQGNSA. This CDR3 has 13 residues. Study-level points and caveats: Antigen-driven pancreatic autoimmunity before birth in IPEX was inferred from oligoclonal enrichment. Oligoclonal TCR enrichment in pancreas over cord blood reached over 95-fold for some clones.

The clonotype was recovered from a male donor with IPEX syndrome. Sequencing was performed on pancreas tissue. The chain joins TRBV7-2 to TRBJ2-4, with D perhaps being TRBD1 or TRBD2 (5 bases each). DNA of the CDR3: TGTGCCAGCAGCTTAAGGGACGGGAACATTCAGTACTTC. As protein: CASSLRDGNIQYF.